These 28 T cell receptor beta chains came from one sample sequenced in a study of identical twins. From the 5' RACE reads, TCRdb called clonotypes with MiXCR, one entry per CDR3 protein. The data show a few hundred thousand distinct CDR3 sequences, about 10% seen once. The sample taken for sequencing was naive T cells sorted from blood. The receptors stem from a woman in her forties or fifties in good health.

The rearrangement joins TRBV6-1 to TRBJ1-4; D is unclear. Germline V lookup: CDR1 MNHNS, CDR2 SASEGT. The V gene lost 8 bases and the J gene lost 6 bases, with 7 bases spanning the gap. The CDR3 is 11 amino acids. CDR3 amino acids: CASGLYEKLFF. DNA of the CDR3: TGTGCCAGCGGCCTGTATGAAAAACTGTTTTTT.

This clonotype was detected ten times or more. The chain combines TRBV29-1 with TRBJ2-1, with 10 positions matching TRBD2. J lost 3 bases, V lost 4 bases, and 6 bases had no gene match. CDR1 and CDR2 from the germline V gene are SQVTM and ANQGSEA. The CDR3 runs to 15 residues. DNA for the CDR3: TGCAGCGTTGGTCAACTAGCGGGAAGCTACAATGAGCAGTTCTTC. It codes for CSVGQLAGSYNEQFF.

The rearrangement joins TRBV5-1 to TRBJ2-1; the match to TRBD2 covers 7 bases. CDR1 and CDR2 from the germline V gene are SGHRS and YFSETQ. This CDR3 has 17 residues. The J segment lost 8 bases and the V segment lost 2 bases, leaving 16 bases of the junction unmatched. CDR3 sequence: CASSFGPGEGRVDEQFF. The DNA of the CDR3 is TGCGCCAGCAGCTTCGGCCCCGGGGAGGGCCGGGTCGATGAGCAGTTCTTC.

This clonotype was counted a few times. The CDR3 here is CASFKGRENTEAFF. CDR3 in DNA: TGCGCCAGCTTCAAAGGTCGAGAGAACACTGAAGCTTTCTTT. The chain employs TRBV5-1 and TRBJ1-1; D not resolved. Trimming took off 7 bases at V and 1 base at J, with 14 bases between the two ends. Germline assignment: CDR1 SGHRS and CDR2 YFSETQ. CDR3 length equals 14 residues.

V usage is TRBV7-2 and J usage is TRBJ2-7; TRBD1 might be the D (6 bases). The CDR3 sequence is 17 residues long. From germline, CDR1 is SGHTA and CDR2 FQGNSA. The V end was cut by 5 bases, the J end by 4 bases, with 24 bases between. The CDR3 DNA is TGTGCCAGCAGCCGAAAGCCGGGACACTGGGGGAAATACGAGCAGTACGTC. Amino acid sequence: CASSRKPGHWGKYEQYV.

The CDR3 bases are TGCGCCAGCAGCTCCCCAGGGGCTTTGAACACTGAAGCTTTCTTT. Protein sequence: CASSSPGALNTEAFF. V and J are TRBV5-1 and TRBJ1-1, with D possibly TRBD1 on 6 matching bases. Deletions cut 3 bases from V and 0 bases from J, with 12 bases between. CDR1 and CDR2 (germline): SGHRS, YFSETQ. CDR3 length: 15 residues. The whole variable domain, remainder taken from reference TRBV5-1 and TRBJ1-1, is KAGVTQTPRYLIKTRGQQVTLSCSPISGHRSVSWYQQTPGQGLQFLFEYFSETQRNKGNFPGRFSGRQFSNSRSEMNVSTLELGDSALYLCASSSPGALNTEAFFGQGTRLTVV.

The chain has TRBV29-1 and TRBJ2-7; D is undetermined. The CDR3 sequence is 12 residues long. Germline values: CDR1 SQVTM, CDR2 ANQGSEA. Trimming shortened V by 6 bases and J by 0 bases, and 9 bases separated the two germline ends. CDR3 sequence reads: CSVPWGSYEQYF. The CDR3 nucleotides are TGCAGCGTCCCTTGGGGCTCCTACGAGCAGTACTTC.

In this sample, this clonotype turned up many times. The chain has TRBV6-5 and TRBJ1-5; D may be TRBD1 (5 bases). The length of the CDR3 is 12 residues. Germline assignment: CDR1 MNHEY and CDR2 SVGAGI. Trimming took off 7 bases at V and 7 bases at J, with 11 bases between the two ends. DNA for the CDR3: TGTGCCAGCAAGAGGGCAGGGCAGCCCCAGCATTTT. This encodes CASKRAGQPQHF.

The chain recombines TRBV12-3 or TRBV12-4 with TRBJ2-1; 11 bases map to TRBD2. The CDR3 covers 15 residues. The ends lost 6 bases at V and 6 bases at J; junction bases unmatched: 7. The CDR3 DNA is TGTGCCAGCAGGAGACTAGCGGGGTGCGTCAATGAGCAGTTCTTC. It yields the protein CASRRLAGCVNEQFF.

The chain links TRBV5-1 to TRBJ2-3, with no clear D. This CDR3 has 14 residues. V shed 1 base and J shed 4 bases, with 10 bases lying between them. CDR1 SGHRS and CDR2 YFSETQ come from the germline V gene. The CDR3 loop is CASSLNIGPDTQYF. In DNA, the CDR3 is TGCGCCAGCAGCTTGAATATCGGTCCAGATACGCAGTATTTT.

This clonotype was seen repeatedly, ten times or more. J is TRBJ2-1 and V is TRBV2; 8 bases are shared with TRBD2. This CDR3 region has 16 residues. Germline lookup yields CDR1 SNHLY and CDR2 FYNNEI. Trimming removed 4 bases from V and 2 bases from J; junction bases left unmatched: 7. The CDR3 protein is CASSGELGRAYNEQFF. CDR3 DNA: TGTGCCAGCAGTGGCGAGCTCGGGAGGGCCTACAATGAGCAGTTCTTC. Looking up the rest from reference TRBV2 and TRBJ2-1 gives the full variable domain: EPEVTQTPSHQVTQMGQEVILRCVPISNHLYFYWYRQILGQKVEFLVSFYNNEISEKSEIFDDQFSVERPDGSNFTLKIRSTKLEDSAMYFCASSGELGRAYNEQFFGPGTRLTVL.

The chain is built from TRBV2 and TRBJ2-4; tentative D call: TRBD2 (6 bases). The V end was cut by 6 bases, the J end by 5 bases, with 14 bases between. Germline V gene lookup returns CDR1 SNHLY and CDR2 FYNNEI. CDR3 length equals 14 residues. CDR3 in amino acids: CASRRDGPENIQYF. For the CDR3, the DNA is TGTGCCAGCAGGCGGGACGGGCCGGAAAACATTCAGTACTTC.

This clonotype was counted many times. This sequence joins TRBV20-1 and TRBJ2-2; D unresolved. The V end lost 1 base, the J end lost 1 base, and 7 bases lay between the germline ends. This CDR3 contains 14 residues. The germline V gene encodes CDR1 DFQATT and CDR2 SNEGSKA (reference sequence). CDR3 sequence (DNA): TGCAGTGCTAGAGCGGCAGAGAACACCGGGGAGCTGTTTTTT. Translation: CSARAAENTGELFF.

This clonotype was picked up a small number of times. The CDR3 sequence: CASSPGLYTGELFF. CDR3 in DNA: TGTGCCAGCTCACCAGGACTGTACACCGGGGAGCTGTTTTTT. V gene TRBV18 combines with J gene TRBJ2-2; maybe TRBD2 (5 bases). Trimming took 2 bases from V and 3 from J, leaving 7 bases between them. The CDR3 covers 14 residues. Germline V gene lookup returns CDR1 KGHSH and CDR2 LQKENI.

In this sample, this clonotype turned up many times. This sequence joins TRBV29-1 and TRBJ2-5; TRBD1 aligns across 9 bases. CDR1 and CDR2 from the germline V gene are SQVTM and ANQGSEA. CDR3 length: 13 residues. The V segment lost 8 bases and the J segment 2 bases; nucleotides outside the gene matches: 6. The CDR3 protein is CSSWDRVQETQYF. CDR3 bases: TGCAGCTCCTGGGACAGGGTACAAGAGACCCAGTACTTC.

This clonotype was seen at least ten times. The J gene is TRBJ1-3, the V gene TRBV12-3 or TRBV12-4; the D is unclear. The CDR3 is 12 residues long. Trimming took 7 bases from V and 3 from J, leaving 7 bases between them. This chain's CDR3 is CASTRIGNTIYF. CDR3 coding DNA: TGTGCCAGCACCAGGATTGGAAACACCATATATTTT.

The gene calls are TRBV11-2 and TRBJ1-2; D is uncertain. CDR1 and CDR2 from the germline V gene are SGHAT and FQNNGV. This CDR3 is 12 amino acids long. V lost 5 bases, J lost 1 base, and 5 bases lay in between. The CDR3 reads CASSTHNYGYTF. The CDR3 bases are TGTGCCAGCAGCACCCATAACTATGGCTACACCTTC.

This clonotype has more than one count but fewer than ten. The genes are TRBV20-1 and TRBJ2-4; 7 nucleotides match TRBD1. Trimming at V came to 8 bases and at J to 0 bases, leaving 37 bases not matched to a gene. Germline CDR1 DFQATT, CDR2 SNEGSKA (reference sequence). This CDR3 has 24 residues. The CDR3 region is CSSVLYSLGDQFRTGVIAKNIQYF. The CDR3 DNA sequence: TGCAGTAGCGTTCTTTACTCTCTCGGGGACCAATTCCGGACAGGAGTAATAGCCAAAAACATTCAGTACTTC.

Concerning this clonotype: The junction and the germline gene differ at one end; a read error may be behind it. The V gene is TRBV7-9, the J gene TRBJ2-1; 7 bases are a match to TRBD2. Germline values: CDR1 SEHNR, CDR2 FQNEAQ (reference sequence). The CDR3 is made up of 17 amino acids. Here the CDR3 reads CTSSAGLGLAVNNEQFF. The CDR3 coding sequence is TGTACCAGCAGCGCCGGGCTGGGGCTAGCGGTCAACAATGAGCAGTTCTTC.

This rearrangement joins TRBV28 to TRBJ1-4; 8 bases fit TRBD1. The CDR3 is 13 amino acids. Unmatched junction bases numbered 4, after V lost 2 bases and J lost 11 bases. The V gene's germline CDR1 is MDHEN and CDR2 SYDVKM. The CDR3 coding sequence is TGTGCCAGCAGTTTAAGAAACAGGGGGAAACTGTTTTTT. This codes for CASSLRNRGKLFF.

This clonotype turned up a few times. The V gene is TRBV5-1, the J gene TRBJ1-3; D remains unclear. Trimming pared 3 bases from V and 0 bases from J, leaving 13 bases between. Germline lookup yields CDR1 SGHRS and CDR2 YFSETQ. The CDR3 loop spans 16 amino acids. CDR3 sequence: CASSYGGRRSGNTIYF. For the CDR3, the DNA is TGCGCCAGCAGCTACGGAGGGCGCCGCTCTGGAAACACCATATATTTT.

There are many counts of this clonotype. The rearrangement uses TRBV6-5 and TRBJ2-2, with a weak D call TRBD2 (5 bases). The CDR3 contains 16 residues. V was cut by 2 bases and J by 1 base, with 11 bases left in between. CDR1 is MNHEY, CDR2 SVGAGI, per germline. Here the CDR3 reads CASSYVGTRNTGELFF. The DNA for the CDR3 is TGTGCCAGCAGTTACGTGGGAACTAGGAACACCGGGGAGCTGTTTTTT.

V and J are TRBV19 and TRBJ2-1, with 8 bases fitting TRBD2. Germline trimming cut 4 bases from V and 8 bases from J; bases unmatched to any gene: 13. The CDR3 is 16 amino acids. The germline V gene has CDR1 LNHDA and CDR2 SQIVND (reference sequence). CDR3 sequence reads: CASSTPGLEIRHEQFF. In DNA form, the CDR3 reads TGTGCCAGTAGTACACCGGGACTAGAAATCCGTCATGAGCAGTTCTTC.

The V and J genes are TRBV9 and TRBJ1-4, with 9 bases matching TRBD1. The CDR3 sequence is 14 residues long. V shed 7 bases and J 6 bases; nucleotides not matched to a gene: 7. Per germline, CDR1 SGDLS and CDR2 YYNGEE. CDR3 residues: CASAGGTGHEKLFF. For the CDR3, the DNA is TGTGCCAGCGCCGGCGGGACAGGGCATGAAAAACTGTTTTTT.

The rearrangement uses TRBV11-2 and TRBJ2-2; 8 bases match TRBD2. J lost 3 bases, V lost 6 bases, and 9 bases had no gene match. The CDR3 spans 16 residues. CDR1 is SGHAT, CDR2 FQNNGV, per germline. The CDR3 here is CASSLEREYYTGELFF. CDR3 DNA: TGTGCCAGCAGTCTAGAGCGGGAGTATTACACCGGGGAGCTGTTTTTT.

This clonotype has a handful of counts. The chain is built from TRBV7-9 and TRBJ1-2; D is ambiguous. The CDR3 consists of 13 residues. V dropped 5 bases and J dropped 5 bases, with 12 bases sitting between them. The germline CDR1 and CDR2 sequences are SEHNR and FQNEAQ (reference sequence). The DNA of the CDR3 is TGTGCCAGCAGCCCCCGGGCCGCTTATGGCTACACCTTC. This encodes CASSPRAAYGYTF. The entire variable domain, with the rest obtained from reference TRBV7-9 and TRBJ1-2, is as follows: DTGVSQNPRHKITKRGQNVTFRCDPISEHNRLYWYRQTLGQGPEFLTYFQNEAQLEKSRLLSDRFSAERPKGSFSTLEIQRTEQGDSAMYLCASSPRAAYGYTFGSGTRLTVV.

This clonotype was detected a few times. Here the CDR3 DNA reads TGTGCCAGCAGTTCGATAAAACATAACAGGGGGGAGTCACCCCTCCACTTT. Protein: CASSSIKHNRGESPLHF. The V and J genes are TRBV27 and TRBJ1-6; 8 bases fit TRBD1. J gave up 10 bases and V 4 bases, and 15 bases lay outside the gene matches. The CDR3 contains 17 residues. Germline V gene data show CDR1 as MNHEY and CDR2 as SMNVEV (reference sequence).

The table lists this clonotype with many counts. J is TRBJ2-7 and V is TRBV27; possible D gene TRBD1, 6 bases. CDR1 and CDR2 (germline): MNHEY, SMNVEV (reference sequence). The CDR3 is 13 amino acids. V dropped 5 bases and J dropped 2 bases, with 10 bases sitting between them. DNA of the CDR3: TGTGCCAGCAGTCCGGACAGACCCTACGAGCAGTACTTC. Its translation is CASSPDRPYEQYF.